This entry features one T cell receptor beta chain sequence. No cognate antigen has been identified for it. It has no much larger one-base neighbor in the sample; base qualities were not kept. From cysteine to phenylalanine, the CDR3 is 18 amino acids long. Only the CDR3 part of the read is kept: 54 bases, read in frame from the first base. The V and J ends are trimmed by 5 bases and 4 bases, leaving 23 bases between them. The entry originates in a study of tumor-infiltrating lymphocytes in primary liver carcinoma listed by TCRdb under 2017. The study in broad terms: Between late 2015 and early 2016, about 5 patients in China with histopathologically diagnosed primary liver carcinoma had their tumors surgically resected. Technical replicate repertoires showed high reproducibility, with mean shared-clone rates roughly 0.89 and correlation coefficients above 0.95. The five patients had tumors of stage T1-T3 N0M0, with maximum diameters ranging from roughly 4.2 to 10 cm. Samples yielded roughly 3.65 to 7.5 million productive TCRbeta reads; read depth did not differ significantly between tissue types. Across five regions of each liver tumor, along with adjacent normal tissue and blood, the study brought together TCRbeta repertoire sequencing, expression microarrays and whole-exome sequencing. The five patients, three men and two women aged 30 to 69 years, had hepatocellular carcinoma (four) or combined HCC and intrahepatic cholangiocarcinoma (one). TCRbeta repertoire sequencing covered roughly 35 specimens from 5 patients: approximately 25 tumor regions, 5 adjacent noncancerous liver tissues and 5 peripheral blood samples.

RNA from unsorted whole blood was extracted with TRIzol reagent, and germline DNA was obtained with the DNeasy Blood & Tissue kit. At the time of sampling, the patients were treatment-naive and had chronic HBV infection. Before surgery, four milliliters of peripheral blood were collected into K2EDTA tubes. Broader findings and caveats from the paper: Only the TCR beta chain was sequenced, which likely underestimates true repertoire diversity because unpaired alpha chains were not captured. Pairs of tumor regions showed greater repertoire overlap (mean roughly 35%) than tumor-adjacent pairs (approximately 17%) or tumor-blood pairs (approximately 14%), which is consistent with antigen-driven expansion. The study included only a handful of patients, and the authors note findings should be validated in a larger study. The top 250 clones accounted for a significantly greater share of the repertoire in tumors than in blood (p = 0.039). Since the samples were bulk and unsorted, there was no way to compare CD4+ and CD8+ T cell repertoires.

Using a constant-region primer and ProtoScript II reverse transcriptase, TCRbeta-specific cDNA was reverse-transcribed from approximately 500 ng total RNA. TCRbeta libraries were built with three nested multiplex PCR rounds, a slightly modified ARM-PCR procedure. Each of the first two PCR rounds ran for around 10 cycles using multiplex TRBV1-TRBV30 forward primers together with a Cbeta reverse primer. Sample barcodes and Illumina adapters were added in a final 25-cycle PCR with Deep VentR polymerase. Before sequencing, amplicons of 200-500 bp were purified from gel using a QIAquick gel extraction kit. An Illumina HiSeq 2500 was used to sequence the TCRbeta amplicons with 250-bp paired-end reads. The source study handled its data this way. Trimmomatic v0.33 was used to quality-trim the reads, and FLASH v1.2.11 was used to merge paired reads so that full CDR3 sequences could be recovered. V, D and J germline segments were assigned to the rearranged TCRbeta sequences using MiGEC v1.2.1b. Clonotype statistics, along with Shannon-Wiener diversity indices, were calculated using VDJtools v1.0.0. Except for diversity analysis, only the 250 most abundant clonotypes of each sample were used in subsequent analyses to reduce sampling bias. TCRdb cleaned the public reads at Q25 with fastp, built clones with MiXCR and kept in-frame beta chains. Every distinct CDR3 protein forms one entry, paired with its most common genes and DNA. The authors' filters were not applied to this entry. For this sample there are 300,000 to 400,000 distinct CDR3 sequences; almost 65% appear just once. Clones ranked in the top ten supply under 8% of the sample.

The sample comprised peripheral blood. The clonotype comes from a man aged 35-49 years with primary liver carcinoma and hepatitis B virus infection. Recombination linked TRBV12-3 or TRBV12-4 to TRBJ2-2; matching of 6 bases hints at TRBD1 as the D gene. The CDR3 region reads CASSVSRGQIISTGELFF. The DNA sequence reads TGTGCCAGCAGTGTCAGTAGAGGACAGATAATTAGCACCGGGGAGCTGTTTTTT.